What follows are 25 T cell receptor beta chains derived from one specimen sequenced in a study of T cell changes during pregnancy in multiple sclerosis. TCRdb's table, derived via immunoSEQ multiplex PCR, lists solely in-frame clones and lacks some. The data hold about 49,000 clones, with 95% observed a single time. The sequences come from CD8+ T cells from peripheral blood mononuclear cells, collected in the first trimester of pregnancy. The receptors come from a female donor with multiple sclerosis, enrolled in a pregnancy study.

This rearrangement joins TRBV6-6 to TRBJ1-1, with 8 bases identical to TRBD1. The CDR3 loop spans 14 amino acids. V was clipped by 4 bases and J by 1 base; unmatched bases: 2. Germline V gene lookup returns CDR1 MNHNY and CDR2 SVGAGI (reference sequence). CDR3 in DNA: TGTGCCAGCAGTTCCGGGACAGGGAACACTGAAGCTTTCTTT. Translating it yields CASSSGTGNTEAFF.

The chain couples TRBV9 to TRBJ2-3; no clear D. CDR1 is SGDLS, CDR2 YYNGEE, per germline. This CDR3 is built from 13 residues. Trimming removed 4 bases at V and 1 base at J, with 7 bases between. The CDR3 DNA is TGTGCCAGCAGCCCTCCGGGCACAGATACGCAGTATTTT. Its protein is CASSPPGTDTQYF.

This chain joins TRBV15 and TRBJ2-6; a possible D gene is TRBD2 (5 bases). CDR1 LNHNV and CDR2 YYDKDF come from the germline V gene (reference sequence). The CDR3 consists of 16 residues. V shed 0 bases and J shed 0 bases, with 6 bases lying between them. As DNA, the CDR3 is TGTGCCACCAGCAGAGATCGGGGCTCTGGGGCCAACGTCCTGACTTTC. Its translation is CATSRDRGSGANVLTF.

The chain is built from TRBV27 and TRBJ2-3; D perhaps matches TRBD1 (7 bases). There are 13 residues in the CDR3. With 7 bases removed from V and 11 bases from J, the gap between germline ends came to 19 bases. The germline V gene has CDR1 MNHEY and CDR2 SMNVEV (reference sequence). CDR3 DNA sequence: TGTGCCAGCAAGGGCAGGGGGGAACTACTGCAGTATTTT. Amino acids: CASKGRGELLQYF.

The chain carries TRBV4-1 and TRBJ2-1; 7 nucleotides match TRBD2. V was pared by 1 base and J by 8 bases, with 11 bases of the junction left unmatched. Germline-derived CDR1 and CDR2 are MGHRA and YSYEKL. The length of the CDR3 is 16 residues. The DNA of the CDR3 is TGCGCCAGCAGCCAAGGGTTCGCGGGAGCGGATGATGAGCAGTTCTTC. It is translated as CASSQGFAGADDEQFF.

The chain joins TRBV2 to TRBJ1-2, with D possibly TRBD1 on 6 matching bases. This CDR3 contains 12 residues. Germline values: CDR1 SNHLY, CDR2 FYNNEI. The V end lost 8 bases, the J end lost 3 bases, and 10 bases lay between the germline ends. This CDR3 is CASVRGYYGYTF. CDR3 nucleotides: TGTGCCAGCGTGAGGGGGTACTATGGCTACACCTTC.

The V gene is TRBV27, the J gene TRBJ1-1; no definite D call. This CDR3 has 12 residues. Trimming took off 3 bases at V and 8 bases at J, with 10 bases between the two ends. Looked up from germline, CDR1 is MNHEY and CDR2 is SMNVEV (reference sequence). The CDR3 DNA reads TGTGCCAGCAGTTTCCCGGGAGCGGAAGCTTTCTTT. Protein product: CASSFPGAEAFF.

The chain links TRBV9 to TRBJ2-3; a possible D gene is TRBD2 (6 bases). The germline V gene encodes CDR1 SGDLS and CDR2 YYNGEE. V lost 0 bases, J lost 0 bases, and 11 bases lay in between. This CDR3 spans 16 amino acids. The CDR3 sequence is CASSVELAASTDTQYF. CDR3 DNA: TGTGCCAGCAGCGTAGAACTAGCTGCTAGCACAGATACGCAGTATTTT.

This chain's CDR3 is CASRPMGQGRRNQPQHF. In DNA, the CDR3 is TGTGCCAGCAGACCCATGGGACAGGGTCGACGCAATCAGCCCCAGCATTTT. The chain links TRBV27 to TRBJ1-5; 9 nucleotides line up with TRBD1. The CDR3 is 17 amino acids. With V trimmed by 6 bases and J by 2 bases, 11 bases remained unmatched. Germline V lookup: CDR1 MNHEY, CDR2 SMNVEV (reference sequence).

This chain uses TRBV7-9 with TRBJ2-3; 8 positions agree with TRBD2. The germline CDR1 and CDR2 sequences are SEHNR and FQNEAQ (reference sequence). There are 18 residues in the CDR3. Germline trimming cut 1 base from V and 2 bases from J; bases unmatched to any gene: 11. The CDR3 protein is CASSLGAKRERDTDTQYF. DNA for the CDR3: TGTGCCAGCAGCTTAGGAGCGAAGCGGGAGCGCGACACAGATACGCAGTATTTT.

This chain joins TRBV5-1 and TRBJ2-5; TRBD1 matches 9 bases. J gave up 1 base and V 4 bases, and 5 bases lay outside the gene matches. The CDR3 consists of 15 residues. Germline lookup yields CDR1 SGHRS and CDR2 YFSETQ. This CDR3 reads CASSVDRGPQETQYF. The CDR3 coding sequence is TGCGCCAGCAGCGTGGACAGGGGCCCCCAAGAGACCCAGTACTTC.

CDR3 sequence (DNA): TGTGCCAGCAGTTTTCTAGCGGGGGTTTACAATGAGCAGTTCTTC. This codes for CASSFLAGVYNEQFF. The genes are TRBV27 and TRBJ2-1, with 10 bases identical to TRBD2. Germline CDR1 and CDR2: MNHEY and SMNVEV (reference sequence). The CDR3 has 15 amino acids. The trim removed 3 bases at V and 4 bases at J, leaving 3 bases unmatched.

The chain links TRBV4-1 to TRBJ1-1; no clear D. Trimming left V 0 bases short and J 0 bases short, with 5 bases between. This CDR3 spans 14 amino acids. Germline CDR1 is MGHRA and CDR2 is YSYEKL. CDR3 DNA: TGCGCCAGCAGCCAAGACGGGGTGAACACTGAAGCTTTCTTT. It encodes CASSQDGVNTEAFF.

This chain uses TRBV29-1 with TRBJ2-1, with D possibly being TRBD2 (5 bases). The CDR3 covers 14 residues. CDR1 SQVTM and CDR2 ANQGSEA come from the germline V gene. With 3 bases removed from V and 1 base from J, the gap between germline ends came to 10 bases. CDR3 region: CSVEGRGSYNEQFF. CDR3 sequence (DNA): TGCAGCGTTGAGGGGAGAGGGTCCTACAATGAGCAGTTCTTC.

The chain has TRBV5-1 and TRBJ2-6; 9 bases align to TRBD1. Germline CDR1 and CDR2: SGHRS and YFSETQ. CDR3 length: 16 amino acids. Germline trimming cut 4 bases from V and 3 bases from J; bases unmatched to any gene: 5. CDR3: CASSPTGGDGANVLTF. The CDR3 bases are TGCGCCAGCAGCCCGACAGGGGGAGATGGGGCCAACGTCCTGACTTTC.

This clone appeared a single time. The CDR3 is CASGQGNTEAFF. The CDR3, as DNA: TGTGCTAGCGGACAGGGAAACACTGAAGCTTTCTTT. The gene calls are TRBV12-5 and TRBJ1-1, with 8 bases lining up with TRBD1. Germline CDR1 LGHNT, CDR2 FRNRAP. V trimming: 9 bases; J trimming: 2 bases; junction bases outside the gene matches: 2. The CDR3 has 12 amino acids.

V usage is TRBV7-8 and J usage is TRBJ2-3; TRBD2 matches at 15 bases. Germline trimming cut 3 bases from V and 0 bases from J; bases unmatched to any gene: 1. The CDR3 sequence is 17 residues long. Germline V gene lookup returns CDR1 SGHVS and CDR2 FQNEAQ. The CDR3 DNA reads as TGTGCCAGCAGCTTGGGACTAGCGGGAGGTAGCACAGATACGCAGTATTTT. It translates to CASSLGLAGGSTDTQYF. The full variable domain, with the rest looked up from reference TRBV7-8 and TRBJ2-3, is GAGVSQSPRYKVAKRGQDVALRCDPISGHVSLFWYQQALGQGPEFLTYFQNEAQLDKSGLPSDRFFAERPEGSVSTLKIQRTQQEDSAVYLCASSLGLAGGSTDTQYFGPGTRLTVL.

This clone has just a few counts. This chain uses TRBV9 with TRBJ1-1, with unresolved D. The germline V and J ends were trimmed by 5 bases and 3 bases, with 11 bases remaining between them. Germline V gene lookup returns CDR1 SGDLS and CDR2 YYNGEE. The CDR3 runs to 13 residues. The CDR3: CASRATVDTEAFF. The CDR3 DNA is TGTGCCAGCAGAGCGACGGTGGACACTGAAGCTTTCTTT.

The rearrangement uses TRBV11-2 and TRBJ2-3; 8 bases map to TRBD2. Trimming removed 3 bases from V and 3 bases from J; junction bases left unmatched: 8. From germline, CDR1 is SGHAT and CDR2 FQNNGV. The length of the CDR3 is 16 residues. CDR3 nucleotides: TGTGCCAGCAGCTTTTTGGAAGCGGGAGCAACAGATACGCAGTATTTT. It codes for CASSFLEAGATDTQYF. Combining the CDR3 with reference TRBV11-2 and TRBJ2-3 gives the whole variable domain EAGVAQSPRYKIIEKRQSVAFWCNPISGHATLYWYQQILGQGPKLLIQFQNNGVVDDSQLPKDRFSAERLKGVDSTLKIQPAKLEDSAVYLCASSFLEAGATDTQYFGPGTRLTVL.

This clone was recorded a few times. The chain recombines TRBV27 with TRBJ1-5; D gene uncertain. Germline lookup yields CDR1 MNHEY and CDR2 SMNVEV (reference sequence). The CDR3 contains 13 residues. V dropped 3 bases and J dropped 2 bases, with 5 bases sitting between them. The CDR3 region is CASSFGGNQPQHF. Written as DNA, the CDR3 is TGTGCCAGCAGTTTCGGTGGCAATCAGCCCCAGCATTTT.

This chain joins TRBV28 and TRBJ2-3, with D unclear. The germline V gene encodes CDR1 MDHEN and CDR2 SYDVKM. This CDR3 contains 15 residues. V lost 4 bases to trimming and J lost 7 bases, with 18 bases between them. CDR3 in amino acids: CASSSRLKIPHTQYF. CDR3 sequence (DNA): TGTGCCAGCAGTTCCAGATTGAAGATTCCCCATACGCAGTATTTT.

The chain couples TRBV4-2 to TRBJ1-1, with TRBD1 matching over 7 bases. The CDR3 totals 17 residues. Germline CDR1 is LGHNA and CDR2 is YNFKEQ. The J segment lost 3 bases and the V segment lost 1 base, leaving 11 bases of the junction unmatched. For the CDR3, the DNA is TGTGCCAGCAGCCAAGGGCAGGGGGTGGAATTGGACACTGAAGCTTTCTTT. Its translation is CASSQGQGVELDTEAFF.

The chain employs TRBV30 and TRBJ1-1; 7 nucleotides line up with TRBD1. CDR3 length: 13 residues. V was clipped by 2 bases and J by 4 bases; unmatched bases: 4. Germline CDR1 reads GTSNPN; CDR2 reads SVGIG (reference sequence). CDR3 residues: CAWSTGDGTEAFF. The CDR3 DNA follows: TGTGCCTGGAGTACAGGGGACGGCACTGAAGCTTTCTTT.

The chain joins TRBV6-5 to TRBJ2-7; 7 positions match TRBD2. J lost 2 bases, V lost 2 bases, and 6 bases had no gene match. Germline CDR1 MNHEY, CDR2 SVGAGI. The CDR3 loop spans 15 amino acids. The CDR3 spells CASSYLREHPYEQYF. In DNA, the CDR3 is TGTGCCAGCAGTTACCTGCGGGAGCACCCCTACGAGCAGTACTTC.

The chain couples TRBV27 to TRBJ1-2, with 7 positions matching TRBD1. The CDR3 covers 15 residues. Germline loops: CDR1 MNHEY, CDR2 SMNVEV (reference sequence). Losses at the gene ends were 2 bases for V and 1 base for J; bases not matched to a gene: 4. The CDR3 spells CASSLGGGFNYGYTF. In DNA, the CDR3 is TGTGCCAGCAGTTTAGGAGGGGGCTTTAACTATGGCTACACCTTC.